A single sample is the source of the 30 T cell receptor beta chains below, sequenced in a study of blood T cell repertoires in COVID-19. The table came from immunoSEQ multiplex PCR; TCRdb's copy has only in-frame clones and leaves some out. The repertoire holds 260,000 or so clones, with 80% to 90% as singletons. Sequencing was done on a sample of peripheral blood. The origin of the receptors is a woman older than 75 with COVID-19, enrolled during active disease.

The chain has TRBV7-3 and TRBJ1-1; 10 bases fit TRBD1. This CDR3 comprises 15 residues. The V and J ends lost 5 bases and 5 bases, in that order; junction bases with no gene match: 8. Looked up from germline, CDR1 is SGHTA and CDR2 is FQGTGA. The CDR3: CASSKLGQGVTEAFF. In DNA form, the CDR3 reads TGTGCCAGCAGCAAACTCGGACAGGGGGTTACTGAAGCTTTCTTT.

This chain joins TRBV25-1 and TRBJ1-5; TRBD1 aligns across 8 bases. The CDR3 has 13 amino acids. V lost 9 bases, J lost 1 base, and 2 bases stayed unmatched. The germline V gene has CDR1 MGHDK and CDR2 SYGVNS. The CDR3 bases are TGTGCCAGTGGACAGGGCAGCAATCAGCCCCAGCATTTT. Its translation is CASGQGSNQPQHF. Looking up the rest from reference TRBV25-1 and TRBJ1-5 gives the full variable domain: EADIYQTPRYLVIGTGKKITLECSQTMGHDKMYWYQQDPGMELHLIHYSYGVNSTEKGDLSSESTVSRIRTEHFPLTLESARPSHTSQYLCASGQGSNQPQHFGDGTRLSIL.

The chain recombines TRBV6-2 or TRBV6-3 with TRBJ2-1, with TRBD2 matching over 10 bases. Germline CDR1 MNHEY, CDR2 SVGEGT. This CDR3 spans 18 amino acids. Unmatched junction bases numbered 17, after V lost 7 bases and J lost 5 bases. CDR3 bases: TGTGCCAGCACCCCAGGAGCGGGAGGGCCTCGTGGACACAATGAGCAGTTCTTC. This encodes CASTPGAGGPRGHNEQFF.

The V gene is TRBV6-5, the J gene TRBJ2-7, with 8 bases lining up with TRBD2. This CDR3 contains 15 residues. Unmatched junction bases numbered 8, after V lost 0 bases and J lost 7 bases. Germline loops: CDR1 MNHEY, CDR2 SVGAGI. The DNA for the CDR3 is TGTGCCAGCAGTTACTCCACTAGCGGAATGTTAGAGCAGTACTTC. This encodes CASSYSTSGMLEQYF.

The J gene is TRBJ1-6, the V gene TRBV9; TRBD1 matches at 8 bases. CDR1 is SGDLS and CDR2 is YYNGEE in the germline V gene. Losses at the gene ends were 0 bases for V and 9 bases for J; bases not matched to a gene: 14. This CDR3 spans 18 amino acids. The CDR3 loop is CASSVGQGPPYEFSPLHF. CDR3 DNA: TGTGCCAGCAGCGTAGGACAGGGGCCCCCTTATGAGTTTTCACCCCTCCACTTT.

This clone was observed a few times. In DNA, the CDR3 is TGTGCCAGCAGTCCCGGGGACAGGGGTGGAAACACCATATATTTT. Protein: CASSPGDRGGNTIYF. The chain carries TRBV6-6 and TRBJ1-3; 10 bases line up with TRBD1. Per germline, CDR1 MNHNY and CDR2 SVGAGI (reference sequence). V lost 5 bases to trimming and J lost 3 bases; unmatched junction nucleotides: 4. CDR3 size: 15 residues.

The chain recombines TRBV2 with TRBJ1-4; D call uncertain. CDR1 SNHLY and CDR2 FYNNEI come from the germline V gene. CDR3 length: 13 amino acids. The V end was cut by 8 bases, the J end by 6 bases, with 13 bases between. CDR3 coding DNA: TGTGCCAGCCTGGAGGCCCCCGATGAAAAACTGTTTTTT. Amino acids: CASLEAPDEKLFF.

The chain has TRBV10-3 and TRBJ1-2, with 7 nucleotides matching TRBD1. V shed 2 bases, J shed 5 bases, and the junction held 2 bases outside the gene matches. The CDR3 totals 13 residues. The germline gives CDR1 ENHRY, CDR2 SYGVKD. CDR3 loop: CAISEQGVYGYTF. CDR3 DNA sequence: TGTGCCATCAGTGAGCAGGGGGTTTATGGCTACACCTTC.

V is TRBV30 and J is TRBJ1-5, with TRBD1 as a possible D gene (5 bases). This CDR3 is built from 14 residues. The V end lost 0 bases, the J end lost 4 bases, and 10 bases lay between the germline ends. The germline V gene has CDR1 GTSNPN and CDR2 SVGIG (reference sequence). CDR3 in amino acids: CAWSVHGGNQPQHF. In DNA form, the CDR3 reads TGTGCCTGGAGTGTACACGGGGGTAATCAGCCCCAGCATTTT.

This CDR3 reads CASSFLYGTRRREQFF. The CDR3 region has the DNA TGTGCCAGCAGCTTCCTATATGGGACTAGGAGAAGGGAGCAGTTCTTC. The chain couples TRBV7-9 to TRBJ2-1; 8 nucleotides line up with TRBD2. Germline V gene data show CDR1 as SEHNR and CDR2 as FQNEAQ (reference sequence). V was pared by 3 bases and J by 10 bases, with 14 bases of the junction left unmatched. The CDR3 spans 16 residues.

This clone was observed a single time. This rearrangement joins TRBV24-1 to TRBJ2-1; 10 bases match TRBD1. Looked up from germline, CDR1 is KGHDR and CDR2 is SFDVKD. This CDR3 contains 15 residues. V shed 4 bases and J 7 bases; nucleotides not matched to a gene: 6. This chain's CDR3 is CATSEPGQGYNEQFF. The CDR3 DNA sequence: TGTGCCACCAGTGAACCGGGACAGGGGTATAATGAGCAGTTCTTC.

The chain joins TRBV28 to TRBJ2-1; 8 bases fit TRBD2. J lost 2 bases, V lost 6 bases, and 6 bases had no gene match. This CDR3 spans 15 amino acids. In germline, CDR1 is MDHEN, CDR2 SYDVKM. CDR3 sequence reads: CASRIGGVTYNEQFF. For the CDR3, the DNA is TGTGCCAGCAGGATCGGGGGGGTCACCTACAATGAGCAGTTCTTC.

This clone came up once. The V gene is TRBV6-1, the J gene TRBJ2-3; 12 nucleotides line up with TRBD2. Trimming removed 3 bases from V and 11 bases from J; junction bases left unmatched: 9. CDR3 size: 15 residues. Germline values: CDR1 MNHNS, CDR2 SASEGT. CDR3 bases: TGTGCCAGCAGTGACGGACTAGCGGGGCCTTTTGTGCAGTATTTT. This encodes CASSDGLAGPFVQYF.

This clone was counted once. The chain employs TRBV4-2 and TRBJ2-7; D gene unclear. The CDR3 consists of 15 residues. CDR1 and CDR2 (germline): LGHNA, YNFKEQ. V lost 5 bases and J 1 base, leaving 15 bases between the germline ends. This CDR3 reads CASSYKPEPSYEQYF. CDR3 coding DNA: TGTGCCAGCAGCTATAAGCCCGAACCTTCCTACGAGCAGTACTTC.

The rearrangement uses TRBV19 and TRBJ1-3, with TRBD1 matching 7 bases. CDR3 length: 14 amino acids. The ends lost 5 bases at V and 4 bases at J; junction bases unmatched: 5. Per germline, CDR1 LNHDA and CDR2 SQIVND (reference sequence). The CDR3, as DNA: TGTGCCAGTAGTGACAGGGATTGGGGAAACACCATATATTTT. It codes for CASSDRDWGNTIYF.

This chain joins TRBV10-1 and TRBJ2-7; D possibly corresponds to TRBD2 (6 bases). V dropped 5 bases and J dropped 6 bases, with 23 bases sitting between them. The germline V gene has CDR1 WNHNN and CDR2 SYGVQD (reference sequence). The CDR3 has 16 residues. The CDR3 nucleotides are TGCGCCAGCAGTCCCCCCTTTTTAGGGCTTAGCGGCGAGCAGTACTTC. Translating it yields CASSPPFLGLSGEQYF.

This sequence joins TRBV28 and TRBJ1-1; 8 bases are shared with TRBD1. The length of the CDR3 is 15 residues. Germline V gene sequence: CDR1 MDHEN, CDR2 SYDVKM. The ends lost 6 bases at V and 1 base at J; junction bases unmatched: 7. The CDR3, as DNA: TGTGCCAGCAGCCCCTTGGGGACAGGGAACACTGAAGCTTTCTTT. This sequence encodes CASSPLGTGNTEAFF.

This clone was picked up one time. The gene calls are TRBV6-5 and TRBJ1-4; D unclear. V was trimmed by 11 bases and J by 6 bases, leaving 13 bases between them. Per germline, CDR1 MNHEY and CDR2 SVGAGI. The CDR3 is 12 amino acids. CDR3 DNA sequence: TGTGCCTGTGGAGGGAGGGATGAAAAACTGTTTTTT. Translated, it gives CACGGRDEKLFF.

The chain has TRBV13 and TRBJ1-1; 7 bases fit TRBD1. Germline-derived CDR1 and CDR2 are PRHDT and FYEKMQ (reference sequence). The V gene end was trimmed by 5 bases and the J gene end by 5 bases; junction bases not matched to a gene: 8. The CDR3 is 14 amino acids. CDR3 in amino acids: CASSPRQGGTEAFF. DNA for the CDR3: TGTGCCAGCAGCCCGAGACAGGGAGGTACTGAAGCTTTCTTT.

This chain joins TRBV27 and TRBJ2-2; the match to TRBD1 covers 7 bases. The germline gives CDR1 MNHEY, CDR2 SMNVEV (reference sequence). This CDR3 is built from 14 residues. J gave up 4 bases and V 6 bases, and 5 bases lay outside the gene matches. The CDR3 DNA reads TGTGCCAGCAGCTGGGACAGCCGCACCGGGGAGCTGTTTTTT. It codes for CASSWDSRTGELFF.

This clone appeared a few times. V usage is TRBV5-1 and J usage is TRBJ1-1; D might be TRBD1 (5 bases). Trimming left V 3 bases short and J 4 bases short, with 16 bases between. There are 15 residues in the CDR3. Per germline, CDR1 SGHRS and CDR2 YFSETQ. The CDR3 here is CASSYLSGFGTEAFF. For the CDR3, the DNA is TGCGCCAGCAGCTACCTATCAGGGTTTGGCACTGAAGCTTTCTTT.

CDR3 nucleotides: TGTGCCAGCAGTCCCCGGAGGACTGAAGCTTTCTTT. This translates into CASSPRRTEAFF. The chain is built from TRBV28 and TRBJ1-1; D is undetermined. The CDR3 spans 12 residues. V was cut by 5 bases and J by 5 bases, with 9 bases left in between. From germline, CDR1 is MDHEN and CDR2 SYDVKM.

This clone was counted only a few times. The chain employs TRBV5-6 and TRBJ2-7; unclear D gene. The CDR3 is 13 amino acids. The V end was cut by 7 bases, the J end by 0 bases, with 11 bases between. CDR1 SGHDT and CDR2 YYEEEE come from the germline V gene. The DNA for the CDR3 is TGTGCCAGCTCTCAGGTTCACTCCTACGAGCAGTACTTC. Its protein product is CASSQVHSYEQYF.

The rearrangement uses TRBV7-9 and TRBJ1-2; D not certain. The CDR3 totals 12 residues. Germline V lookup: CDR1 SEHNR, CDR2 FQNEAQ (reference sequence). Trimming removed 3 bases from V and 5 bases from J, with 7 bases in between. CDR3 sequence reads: CASSFGVYGYTF. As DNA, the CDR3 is TGTGCCAGCAGCTTCGGTGTGTATGGCTACACCTTC.

The chain's CDR3 is CASTGGGQPQHF. The CDR3 bases are TGTGCCAGCACGGGGGGAGGTCAGCCCCAGCATTTT. The rearrangement joins TRBV6-5 to TRBJ1-5, with a tentative D call TRBD1 (5 bases). V lost 7 bases, J lost 6 bases, and 10 bases lay in between. The CDR3 length is 12 residues. The germline V gene encodes CDR1 MNHEY and CDR2 SVGAGI.

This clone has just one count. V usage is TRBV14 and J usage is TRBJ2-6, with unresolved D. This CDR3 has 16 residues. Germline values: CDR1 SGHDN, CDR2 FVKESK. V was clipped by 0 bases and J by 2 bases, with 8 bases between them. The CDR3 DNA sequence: TGTGCCAGCAGCCAAGAAGTGCTACCTGGGGCCAACGTCCTGACTTTC. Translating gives CASSQEVLPGANVLTF.

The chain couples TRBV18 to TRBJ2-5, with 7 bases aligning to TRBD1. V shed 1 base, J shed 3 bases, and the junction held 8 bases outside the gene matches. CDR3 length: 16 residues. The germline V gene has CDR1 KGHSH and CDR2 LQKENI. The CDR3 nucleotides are TGTGCCAGCTCACCACTTACCCGGACAGGAGAAGAGACCCAGTACTTC. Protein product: CASSPLTRTGEETQYF. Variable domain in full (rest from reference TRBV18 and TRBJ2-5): NAGVMQNPRHLVRRRGQEARLRCSPMKGHSHVYWYRQLPEEGLKFMVYLQKENIIDESGMPKERFSAEFPKEGPSILRIQQVVRGDSAAYFCASSPLTRTGEETQYFGPGTRLLVL.

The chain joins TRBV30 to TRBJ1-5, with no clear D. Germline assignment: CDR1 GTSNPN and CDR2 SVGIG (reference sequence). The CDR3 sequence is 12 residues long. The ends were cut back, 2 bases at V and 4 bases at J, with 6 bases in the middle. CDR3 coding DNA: TGTGCCTGGAGTCTAGAGAATCAGCCCCAGCATTTT. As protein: CAWSLENQPQHF.

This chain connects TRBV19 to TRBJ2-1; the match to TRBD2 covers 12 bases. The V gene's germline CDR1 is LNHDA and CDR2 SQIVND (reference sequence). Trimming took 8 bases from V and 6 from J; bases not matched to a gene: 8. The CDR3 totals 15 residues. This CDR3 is CASGHLAGGPNEQFF. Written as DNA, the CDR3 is TGTGCCAGTGGGCACCTAGCGGGGGGGCCCAATGAGCAGTTCTTC.

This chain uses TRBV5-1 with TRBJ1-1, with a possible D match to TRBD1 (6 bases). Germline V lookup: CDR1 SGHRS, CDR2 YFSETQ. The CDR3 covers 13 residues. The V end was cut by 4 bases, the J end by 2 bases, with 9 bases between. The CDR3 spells CASSTQGNTEAFF. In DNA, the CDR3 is TGCGCCAGCAGCACACAGGGAAACACTGAAGCTTTCTTT.